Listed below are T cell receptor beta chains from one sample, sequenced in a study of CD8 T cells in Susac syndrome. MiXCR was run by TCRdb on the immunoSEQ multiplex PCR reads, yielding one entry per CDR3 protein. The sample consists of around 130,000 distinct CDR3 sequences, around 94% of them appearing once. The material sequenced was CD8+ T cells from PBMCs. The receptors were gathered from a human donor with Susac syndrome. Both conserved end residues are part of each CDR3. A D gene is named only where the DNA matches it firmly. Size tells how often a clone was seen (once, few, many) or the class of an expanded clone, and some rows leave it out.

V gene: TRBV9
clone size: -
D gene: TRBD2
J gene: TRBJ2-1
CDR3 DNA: TGTGCCAGCAGCGTAGGGGTAGCGGGCGCCTACAATGAGCAGTTCTTC
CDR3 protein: CASSVGVAGAYNEQFF

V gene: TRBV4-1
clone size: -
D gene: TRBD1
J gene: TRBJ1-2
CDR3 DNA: TGCGCCAGCAGCCCACGACAGGGAGCTAACTATGGCTACACCTTC
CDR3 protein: CASSPRQGANYGYTF

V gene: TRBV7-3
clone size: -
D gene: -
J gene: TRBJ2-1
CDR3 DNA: TGTGCCAGCAGCCTCCCCAACAATGAGCAGTTCTTC
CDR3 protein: CASSLPNNEQFF

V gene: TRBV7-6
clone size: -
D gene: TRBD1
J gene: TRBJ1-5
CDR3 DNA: TGTGCCAGCAGCAATGACAGGGGGCAGCCCCAGCATTTT
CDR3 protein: CASSNDRGQPQHF

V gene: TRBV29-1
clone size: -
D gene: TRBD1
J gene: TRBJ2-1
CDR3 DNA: TGCAGCGTTGTGACAGGGAACTCCTACAATGAGCAGTTCTTC
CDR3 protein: CSVVTGNSYNEQFF

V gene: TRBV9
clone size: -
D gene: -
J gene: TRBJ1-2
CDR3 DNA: TGTGCCAGCAATCCGTCAGGGTCTCTCGATGGCTACACCTTC
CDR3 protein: CASNPSGSLDGYTF

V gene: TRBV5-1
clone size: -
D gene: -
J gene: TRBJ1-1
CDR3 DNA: TGCGCCAGCAGCTCCCCTACTGAGGGACGGGACACTGAAGCTTTCTTT
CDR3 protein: CASSSPTEGRDTEAFF

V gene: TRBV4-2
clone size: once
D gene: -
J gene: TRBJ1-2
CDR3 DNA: TGTGCCAGCAGCCAAGAGGACACCTCTAACTATGGCTACACCTTC
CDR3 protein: CASSQEDTSNYGYTF

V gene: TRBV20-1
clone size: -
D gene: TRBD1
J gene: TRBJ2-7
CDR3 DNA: TGCAGTGCCGAGGGACAGTCGAGCCACCTGCACGAGCAGTACTTC
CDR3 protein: CSAEGQSSHLHEQYF

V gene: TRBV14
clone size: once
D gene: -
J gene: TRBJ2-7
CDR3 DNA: TGTGCCAGCAGCCAACAGGGCTTGAACGAGCAGTACTTC
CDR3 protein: CASSQQGLNEQYF

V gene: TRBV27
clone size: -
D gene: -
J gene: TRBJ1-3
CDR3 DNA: TGTGCCAGCAGGGGCAACGGAAACACCATATATTTT
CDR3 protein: CASRGNGNTIYF

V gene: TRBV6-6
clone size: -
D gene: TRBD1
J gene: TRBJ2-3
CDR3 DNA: TGTGCCAGCAGTCCCGACAGGGTCGGAGATACGCAGTATTTT
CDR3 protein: CASSPDRVGDTQYF

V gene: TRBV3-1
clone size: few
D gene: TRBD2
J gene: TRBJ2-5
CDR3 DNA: TGTGCCAGCAGCCCACCTAGCGGGGGCCGGGAGACCCAGTACTTC
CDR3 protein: CASSPPSGGRETQYF

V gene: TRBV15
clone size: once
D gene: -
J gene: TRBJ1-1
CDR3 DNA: TGTGCCACCAGCCCGACATACACTGAAGCTTTCTTT
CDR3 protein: CATSPTYTEAFF

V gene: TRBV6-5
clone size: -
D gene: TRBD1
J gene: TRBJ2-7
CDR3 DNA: TGTGCCAGCAGTTACCTCGACAGGGTGGTCGACGAGCAGTACTTC
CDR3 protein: CASSYLDRVVDEQYF

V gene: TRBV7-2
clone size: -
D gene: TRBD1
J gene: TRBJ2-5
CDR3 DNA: TGTGCCAGCAGCCCATGGACAGGGGCAGCCCAAGAGACCCAGTACTTC
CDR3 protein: CASSPWTGAAQETQYF

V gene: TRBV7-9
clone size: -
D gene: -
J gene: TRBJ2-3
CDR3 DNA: TGTGCCAGCAGCTTAGGGGACGCCAATCCAGGTCTAGGGTATTTT
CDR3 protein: CASSLGDANPGLGYF